The 3 T cell receptor beta chains listed next were all sequenced from one sample in a study of cytomegalovirus exposure and HLA in healthy donors. The PCR contained 60 Vbeta and 13 Jbeta primers. The method was immunoSEQ multiplex PCR; TCRdb's version includes in-frame clones alone and lacks a portion of them. This sample carries 100,000 to 150,000 clones, around 80% of them seen once, and the ten largest clones take 1.2%. The specimen sequenced was PBMCs. Every receptor here comes from a female donor in good health and CMV-seronegative.

This clone was recorded once. This chain uses TRBV2 with TRBJ2-7; 9 positions agree with TRBD1. CDR1 is SNHLY and CDR2 is FYNNEI in the germline V gene. Trimming cost V 5 bases and J 6 bases; bases outside gene matches: 5. The CDR3 consists of 13 residues. CDR3 nucleotide sequence: TGTGCCAGCAGTCCCGGGACAGGGTCCGAGCAGTACTTC. Translating gives CASSPGTGSEQYF. The full variable domain, in which reference TRBV2 and TRBJ2-7 provide the parts outside the CDR3, is EPEVTQTPSHQVTQMGQEVILRCVPISNHLYFYWYRQILGQKVEFLVSFYNNEISEKSEIFDDQFSVERPDGSNFTLKIRSTKLEDSAMYFCASSPGTGSEQYFGPGTRLTVT.

The chain uses TRBV5-1 and TRBJ2-1; possibly TRBD1 for D (5 bases). Germline V gives CDR1 SGHRS, CDR2 YFSETQ. This CDR3 has 16 amino acids. The V end lost 1 base, the J end lost 7 bases, and 18 bases lay between the germline ends. The CDR3 bases are TGCGCCAGCAGCTTGCACACCGAAGGCAGGGCGAATGAGCAGTTCTTC. Translating it yields CASSLHTEGRANEQFF.

J is TRBJ2-1 and V is TRBV7-9, with D maybe TRBD2 (6 bases). The CDR3 spans 14 residues. CDR1 is SEHNR, CDR2 FQNEAQ, per germline (reference sequence). Trimming took off 0 bases at V and 5 bases at J, with 8 bases between the two ends. The CDR3 loop is CASSLAGGNNEQFF. In DNA form, the CDR3 reads TGTGCCAGCAGCTTAGCGGGAGGAAACAATGAGCAGTTCTTC.